This TCR beta chain comes out of a study of shared clonotypes between healthy human individuals. Here immunoSEQ multiplex PCR was the method, and the copy in TCRdb shows in-frame clones only, minus some. The sample lists around 2.1 million clones; around 93% were seen once. This clone was recorded a few times. Other DNA sequences in this sample translate to the same CDR3. The naive CD8 fraction comprised CD45RO-negative cells positively selected for CCR7 and excluded terminally differentiated effector memory CD45RA+ cells. V was shortened by 2 bases and J by 7 bases, with 5 bases between the two germline ends. This CDR3 has 12 amino acids. Germline loops: CDR1 SEHNR, CDR2 FQNEAQ (reference sequence).

This receptor was obtained from a man aged 18 to 35 in good health. Some clones in this sample may be carry-over from other donors' samples. This chain links TRBV7-9 with TRBJ2-2; D call uncertain. Sequenced: naive CD8+ T cells from PBMCs. As DNA, the CDR3 is TGTGCCAGCAGCTTATCGAGCGGGGAGCTGTTTTTT. It is translated as CASSLSSGELFF. Looking up the rest from reference TRBV7-9 and TRBJ2-2 gives the full variable domain: DTGVSQNPRHKITKRGQNVTFRCDPISEHNRLYWYRQTLGQGPEFLTYFQNEAQLEKSRLLSDRFSAERPKGSFSTLEIQRTEQGDSAMYLCASSLSSGELFFGEGSRLTVL.